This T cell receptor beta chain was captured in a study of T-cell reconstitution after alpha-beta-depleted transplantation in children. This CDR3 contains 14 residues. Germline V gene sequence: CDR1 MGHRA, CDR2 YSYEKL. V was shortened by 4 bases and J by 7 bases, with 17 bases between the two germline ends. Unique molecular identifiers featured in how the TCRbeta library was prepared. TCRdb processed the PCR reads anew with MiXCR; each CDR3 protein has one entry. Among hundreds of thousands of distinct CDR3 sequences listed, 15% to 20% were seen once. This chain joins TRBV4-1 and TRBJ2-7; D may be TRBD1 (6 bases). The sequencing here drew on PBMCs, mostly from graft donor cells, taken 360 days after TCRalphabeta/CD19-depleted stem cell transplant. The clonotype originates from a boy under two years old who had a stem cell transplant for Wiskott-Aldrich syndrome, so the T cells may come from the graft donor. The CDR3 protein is CASSRDTKRGEQYF. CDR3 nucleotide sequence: TGCGCCAGCAGCCGGGACACGAAAAGGGGGGAGCAGTACTTC.